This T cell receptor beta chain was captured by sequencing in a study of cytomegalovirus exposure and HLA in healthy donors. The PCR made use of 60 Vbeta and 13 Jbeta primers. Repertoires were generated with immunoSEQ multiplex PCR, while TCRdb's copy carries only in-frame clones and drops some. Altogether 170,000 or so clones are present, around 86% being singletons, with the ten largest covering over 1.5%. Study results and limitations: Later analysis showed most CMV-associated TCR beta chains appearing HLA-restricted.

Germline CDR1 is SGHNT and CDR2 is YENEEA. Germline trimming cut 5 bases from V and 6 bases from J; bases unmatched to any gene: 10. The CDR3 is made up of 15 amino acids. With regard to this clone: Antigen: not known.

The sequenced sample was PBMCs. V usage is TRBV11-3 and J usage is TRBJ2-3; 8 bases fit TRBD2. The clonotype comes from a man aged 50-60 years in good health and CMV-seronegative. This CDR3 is CASSPRGGSMDTQYF. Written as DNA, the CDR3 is TGTGCCAGCAGCCCCCGGGGGGGCTCAATGGATACGCAGTATTTT.